This T cell receptor beta chain was found in a study of shared clonotypes between healthy human individuals. The CDR3 loop spans 14 amino acids. Germline V gene lookup returns CDR1 MNHEY and CDR2 SMNVEV (reference sequence). V dropped 6 bases and J dropped 4 bases, with 15 bases sitting between them. Sequenced by immunoSEQ multiplex PCR; TCRdb stores in-frame clones only, minus some. The sample lists a few hundred thousand clones, around 86% occurring once. The chain carries TRBV27 and TRBJ2-5; a possible D gene is TRBD2 (7 bases). Sequencing used memory CD8+ T cells sorted from blood. The sample's subset: CD45RO+ cells pooled with CCR7-negative TemRA cells. This clonotype was obtained from a man between 18 and 29 years old in good health. The CDR3 region has the DNA TGTGCCAGCAGCCTGGGGGGGCCGAGAGAGACCCAGTACTTC. Its translation: CASSLGGPRETQYF.